Listed here are 19 T cell receptor beta chains from one sample, sequenced in a study of cytotoxic CD8 clonotypes in ibrutinib-treated CLL. The assay was immunoSEQ multiplex PCR, and TCRdb's table has in-frame clones only and misses some. The sample comprises around 140,000 clones, approximately 80% of which are singletons, and roughly 7.2% rests with the top ten. Sequenced here: PBMCs, sampled after 36 months of ibrutinib treatment. Every receptor here comes from a human donor with chronic lymphocytic leukemia.

The gene calls are TRBV30 and TRBJ2-3; TRBD2 matches at 9 bases. Germline V gene sequence: CDR1 GTSNPN, CDR2 SVGIG (reference sequence). The trim removed 8 bases at V and 0 bases at J, leaving 6 bases unmatched. The CDR3 contains 14 residues. CDR3: CASSGRTSTDTQYF. CDR3 nucleotides: TGTGCCAGCAGCGGGAGGACTAGCACAGATACGCAGTATTTT. Full variable domain (outside the CDR3, taken from reference TRBV30 and TRBJ2-3): SQTIHQWPATLVQPVGSPLSLECTVEGTSNPNLYWYRQAAGRGLQLLFYSVGIGQISSEVPQNLSASRPQDRQFILSSKKLLLSDSGFYLCASSGRTSTDTQYFGPGTRLTVL.

CDR3 sequence: CASSPGDSYEQYF. The CDR3 nucleotides are TGTGCCAGCAGCCCGGGGGACAGCTACGAGCAGTACTTC. This chain joins TRBV5-6 and TRBJ2-7; TRBD1 is a possible D gene (7 bases). V was cut by 4 bases and J by 3 bases, with 11 bases left in between. The CDR3 consists of 13 residues. CDR1 is SGHDT and CDR2 is YYEEEE in the germline V gene.

This clone occurred once. This sequence joins TRBV27 and TRBJ2-2; 9 bases map to TRBD2. The V segment lost 6 bases and the J segment 5 bases; nucleotides outside the gene matches: 13. The CDR3 runs 17 residues. Germline values: CDR1 MNHEY, CDR2 SMNVEV (reference sequence). The CDR3 DNA reads TGTGCCAGCAGGAATTTGGGTAGCGGGGGTGGAACCGGGGAGCTGTTTTTT. As protein: CASRNLGSGGGTGELFF.

The rearrangement joins TRBV20-1 to TRBJ2-3; D tentatively fits TRBD1 or TRBD2 (7 bases each). This CDR3 comprises 11 residues. Trimming removed 5 bases from V and 9 bases from J, with 12 bases in between. The V gene's germline CDR1 is DFQATT and CDR2 SNEGSKA (reference sequence). CDR3 in DNA: TGCAGTGCTCTCAGGGGGGGGACGCAGTATTTT. It translates to CSALRGGTQYF.

This clone was seen a few times. The sample has other DNA sequences that encode this CDR3 too. V gene TRBV9 combines with J gene TRBJ1-3; D is unclear. This CDR3 is 14 amino acids long. CDR1 is SGDLS and CDR2 is YYNGEE in the germline V gene. Trimming cost V 4 bases and J 0 bases, with 8 bases left between them. This CDR3 is CASSPTSSGNTIYF. In DNA, the CDR3 is TGTGCCAGCAGCCCTACAAGCTCTGGAAACACCATATATTTT.

This clone was picked up a small number of times. The chain combines TRBV5-4 with TRBJ2-5, with D perhaps assigned TRBD1 or TRBD2 (5 bases each). Trimming removed 2 bases from V and 5 bases from J, with 10 bases in between. CDR3 length: 13 residues. Germline V CDR1 and CDR2: SGHNT, YYREEE (reference sequence). CDR3 DNA sequence: TGTGCCAGCAGCTTCACGGGGCGCGAGACCCAGTACTTC. This encodes CASSFTGRETQYF.

This clone was seen many times. The junction departs from the called germline gene at one end, perhaps through a read error. The CDR3 sequence: CASSEDIIQPQHF. In DNA form, the CDR3 reads TGTGCCAGCAGCGAAGACATAATTCAGCCCCAGCATTTT. The V call is TRBV6-1, the J call TRBJ1-5, with unresolved D. Germline V gene lookup returns CDR1 MNHNS and CDR2 SASEGT. The CDR3 sequence is 13 residues long.

The gene calls are TRBV7-6 and TRBJ1-1; D call uncertain. The ends were cut back, 6 bases at V and 1 base at J, with 9 bases in the middle. From germline, CDR1 is SGHVS and CDR2 FNYEAQ. The CDR3 loop spans 13 amino acids. The CDR3 is CASSRERNTEAFF. CDR3 sequence (DNA): TGTGCCAGCAGTCGAGAGAGGAACACTGAAGCTTTCTTT.

The table lists this clone with a few counts. The chain has TRBV5-1 and TRBJ1-3; D uncertain. CDR1 is SGHRS and CDR2 is YFSETQ in the germline V gene. V was shortened by 1 base and J by 1 base, with 9 bases between the two germline ends. The CDR3 length is 15 residues. The CDR3 DNA is TGCGCCAGCAGCTTGCAGGTCGGGTCTGGAAACACCATATATTTT. Protein product: CASSLQVGSGNTIYF.

The CDR3 region is CAWSVQIGESGNTIYF. In DNA form, the CDR3 reads TGTGCCTGGAGTGTACAAATTGGGGAATCTGGAAACACCATATATTTT. The chain has TRBV30 and TRBJ1-3; D uncertain. CDR1 and CDR2 from the germline V gene are GTSNPN and SVGIG (reference sequence). The CDR3 consists of 16 residues. V lost 0 bases and J lost 1, with 13 bases in between.

The gene calls are TRBV10-3 and TRBJ1-5; D call uncertain. Per germline, CDR1 ENHRY and CDR2 SYGVKD. This CDR3 is built from 14 residues. Trimming removed 0 bases at V and 4 bases at J, with 7 bases between. CDR3 nucleotide sequence: TGTGCCATCAGTGAGTCGAGTTTAAATCAGCCCCAGCATTTT. As protein: CAISESSLNQPQHF.

The chain combines TRBV6-1 with TRBJ2-5; a weak D match, TRBD1 (6 bases). The V gene's germline CDR1 is MNHNS and CDR2 SASEGT. V was clipped by 4 bases and J by 2 bases, with 11 bases between them. The CDR3 contains 14 residues. In nucleotides, the CDR3 is TGTGCCAGCAGTGGCCGGACAGAACAAGAGACCCAGTACTTC. Translated: CASSGRTEQETQYF.

V usage is TRBV2 and J usage is TRBJ2-7; D possibly corresponds to TRBD2 (6 bases). The CDR3 is 15 amino acids. Trimming removed 1 base from V and 5 bases from J, with 15 bases in between. Germline V lookup: CDR1 SNHLY, CDR2 FYNNEI. The CDR3: CASSEGVRAGHEQYF. The CDR3 nucleotides read TGTGCCAGCAGTGAAGGAGTCAGGGCGGGACACGAGCAGTACTTC.

J is TRBJ1-2 and V is TRBV6-5; 7 bases map to TRBD1. This CDR3 contains 15 residues. CDR1 is MNHEY, CDR2 SVGAGI, per germline. The V and J ends lost 3 bases and 4 bases, in that order; junction bases with no gene match: 8. The CDR3 DNA sequence: TGTGCCAGCAGTTATAGGCAGGGGGGCGTCTATGGCTACACCTTC. As protein: CASSYRQGGVYGYTF.

This rearrangement joins TRBV18 to TRBJ2-7, with a weak D call TRBD1 (6 bases). Germline CDR1 is KGHSH and CDR2 is LQKENI. CDR3 size: 13 residues. Trimming cost V 3 bases and J 2 bases, with 8 bases left between them. The CDR3 nucleotides read TGTGCCAGCTCACCGGACAGAGCCTACGAGCAGTACTTC. As protein: CASSPDRAYEQYF.

This chain uses TRBV18 with TRBJ1-1; weak D call: TRBD1 (5 bases). Germline V lookup: CDR1 KGHSH, CDR2 LQKENI. The CDR3 spans 13 residues. The germline V and J ends were trimmed by 3 bases and 9 bases, with 14 bases remaining between them. DNA of the CDR3: TGTGCCAGCTCACCTCTGATGGGACCTCAAGCTTTCTTT. Encoded protein: CASSPLMGPQAFF.

The chain recombines TRBV19 with TRBJ1-2; D is perhaps TRBD1 (5 bases). This CDR3 has 13 residues. The V end lost 3 bases, the J end lost 8 bases, and 13 bases lay between the germline ends. Per germline, CDR1 LNHDA and CDR2 SQIVND (reference sequence). In DNA, the CDR3 is TGTGCCAGTAGTATTCGGACAAAGAGAGGCTACACCTTC. Protein: CASSIRTKRGYTF.

The chain uses TRBV7-2 and TRBJ2-7; D is uncertain. The CDR3 consists of 11 residues. Trimming removed 5 bases at V and 0 bases at J, with 2 bases between. The V gene's germline CDR1 is SGHTA and CDR2 FQGNSA. CDR3 residues: CASSRSYEQYF. CDR3 sequence (DNA): TGTGCCAGCAGCCGCTCCTACGAGCAGTACTTC.

CDR3 protein: CASSLLPGDSNSPLHF. The CDR3 region has the DNA TGCGCCAGCAGCCTTCTCCCGGGGGATAGTAATTCACCCCTCCACTTT. V is TRBV5-1 and J is TRBJ1-6, with D possibly matching TRBD1 (5 bases). Germline V lookup: CDR1 SGHRS, CDR2 YFSETQ. There are 16 residues in the CDR3. V was clipped by 4 bases and J by 6 bases, with 17 bases between them.